This T cell receptor (beta chain) stems from a study of cytomegalovirus exposure and HLA in healthy donors. For the study at large: A data release that came early held tens of millions of unique TCRs from HLA-typed donors.

V was trimmed by 5 bases and J by 0 bases, leaving 13 bases between them. CDR3 length equals 15 residues. Looked up from germline, CDR1 is SEHNR and CDR2 is FQNEAQ (reference sequence). On this clone itself: The antigen is unknown.

Study outcomes and limitations: Data from an earlier analysis indicated that most TCR beta V segments were productive either about 87% or about 30% of the time. Later analysis suggested most CMV-associated TCR beta chains were HLA-restricted. TRBV6-2, TRBV6-3 and some other V segments were excluded as indistinguishable.

Primers: 60 Vbeta forward and 13 Jbeta reverse. Method: immunoSEQ multiplex PCR; TCRdb's copy keeps in-frame clones and lacks some. The sample records around 200,000 clones, 85% being singletons. The receptor comes from a woman between 45 and 65 years old in good health and CMV-seronegative. This chain uses TRBV7-9 with TRBJ1-1, with D perhaps TRBD1 (5 bases). The sequenced sample consisted of PBMCs. CDR3 sequence: CASSTMTAMNTEAFF. The DNA for the CDR3 is TGTGCCAGCAGCACCATGACAGCCATGAACACTGAAGCTTTCTTT.